The TCR beta chain described here comes from a study of OX40 agonist ivuxolimab in advanced cancers. On the study more broadly: Melanoma, hepatocellular carcinoma, head and neck or renal cell cancer occurred in dose-escalation patients. Prior therapy, whether anti-PD-1, anti-PD-L1 or anti-CTLA-4, was allowed, and more than 35% had some.

This clone has a single count. Its antigen is undetermined. This CDR3 is built from 14 residues. Trimming took off 0 bases at V and 6 bases at J, with 12 bases between the two ends. The germline CDR1 and CDR2 sequences are MNHEY and SVGAGI. Study-level points and caveats: Some of the nonresponding patients also showed low levels of normalized T-cell clonal expansion.

Method: immunoSEQ multiplex PCR; TCRdb's copy keeps in-frame clones and lacks some. The table includes 59,000 or so clones, approximately 79% detected once. Individuals having autoimmune disease history or systemic immunosuppression were not enrolled. The clonotype comes from an adult with an advanced solid tumor such as melanoma, head and neck, liver or kidney cancer. The V gene is TRBV6-5, the J gene TRBJ2-7; perhaps TRBD1 as D (6 bases). Sequences were derived from CD4+ or CD8+ T cells sorted from blood, sampled in a trial of the OX40 agonist ivuxolimab. The CDR3 spells CASSYSWRQAEQYF. CDR3 nucleotides: TGTGCCAGCAGTTACTCGTGGAGACAGGCCGAGCAGTACTTC.